This T cell receptor beta chain comes out of a study of T cells after yellow fever vaccination. General study findings and limits: There was a small share of clonotypes that showed up in both the CD4 and CD8 compartments.

With respect to this clonotype: Its antigen is unidentified.

TCRdb re-called the 5' RACE reads with MiXCR, one entry per CDR3 protein. Found here are roughly 250,000 distinct CDR3 sequences, roughly 13% of them singletons; the top ten hold about 0.54%. Germline CDR1 and CDR2: SGDLS and YYNGEE. Trimming took 3 bases from V and 8 from J, leaving 17 bases between them. CDR3 size: 14 residues. This chain connects TRBV9 to TRBJ1-1; D gene unclear. The clonotype originates from a man between 25 and 39 years old who received the YFV17D yellow fever vaccine. Sequencing used CD4+ T cells sorted from PBMCs, obtained 45 days after the yellow fever booster vaccination. The CDR3 DNA is TGTGCCAGCAGCGGCCATCAGGAGGGCATCGAAGCTTTCTTT. Protein sequence: CASSGHQEGIEAFF. Full variable domain (remainder filled in from reference TRBV9 and TRBJ1-1): DSGVTQTPKHLITATGQRVTLRCSPRSGDLSVYWYQQSLDQGLQFLIQYYNGEERAKGNILERFSAQQFPDLHSELNLSSLELGDSALYFCASSGHQEGIEAFFGQGTRLTVV.